Here is one T cell receptor (beta chain) with its context. The data are from a study of blood T cell repertoires in COVID-19. Clones were sequenced by immunoSEQ multiplex PCR, and TCRdb holds only the in-frame ones, with some missing. The sample lists hundreds of thousands of clones, approximately 85% occurring once. Sequencing used PBMCs or T cells enriched from blood (not recorded which). This TCR was recovered from a woman between 40 and 50 years old with acute COVID-19.

In DNA, the CDR3 is TGTGCCAGCAGTTTGGGGACAGCCTATGGCTACACCTTC. This codes for CASSLGTAYGYTF. The chain employs TRBV2 and TRBJ1-2; 7 nucleotides align to TRBD1. Per the germline V gene, CDR1 is SNHLY and CDR2 is FYNNEI. V trimming: 5 bases; J trimming: 4 bases; junction bases outside the gene matches: 4. The CDR3 extends over 13 amino acids.